The TCR beta chain under discussion was sequenced for a study of OX40 agonist ivuxolimab in advanced cancers. Libraries were prepared by immunoSEQ multiplex PCR; TCRdb keeps only in-frame clonotypes and omits some of them. The table has 75,000 to 80,000 clones, 75% to 90% seen once. The CDR3 is 13 amino acids. CDR1 is SGHTA, CDR2 FQGNSA, per germline. Deletions cut 4 bases from V and 7 bases from J, with 13 bases between. The V gene is TRBV7-2, the J gene TRBJ1-2, with a weak D call TRBD1 (5 bases). This clonotype was sampled from an adult with an advanced solid tumor such as melanoma, head and neck, liver or kidney cancer. The source was CD4+ or CD8+ T cells sorted from blood, collected in a trial of the OX40 agonist ivuxolimab. The CDR3 sequence is CASSWGVGAGYTF. DNA of the CDR3: TGTGCCAGCAGCTGGGGGGTCGGGGCTGGCTACACCTTC.